This T cell receptor beta chain stems from a study of response to subunit inactivated influenza vaccine. TCRdb recomputed calls from the RT-PCR reads with MiXCR, one row per CDR3 protein. The sample lists about 540,000 distinct CDR3 sequences, roughly 25% occurring once. The CDR3 contains 17 residues. Between the trimmed V and J ends, which lost 6 bases and 1 base, there was a span of 18 bases. The germline V gene encodes CDR1 MNHNS and CDR2 SASEGT. These data also formed part of another study, on T cells expressing NK-cell markers. Per that paper: Libraries used 5'RACE template switching adding universal primer site and UMIs.

This receptor was taken from a man aged 50 or older who received an inactivated influenza vaccine. This chain connects TRBV6-1 to TRBJ2-2; possibly TRBD1 for D (6 bases). The sequencing here drew on CD4+ T cells sorted from PBMCs, taken 11 to 12 days after vaccination. Written as DNA, the CDR3 is TGTGCCAGCAGCCAACAGACAGGCATGGGGAACACCGGGGAGCTGTTTTTT. Protein sequence: CASSQQTGMGNTGELFF.